The 28 T cell receptor beta chains below come from one sample, sequenced in a study of identical twins. One entry per CDR3 protein results from TCRdb running MiXCR on the 5' RACE reads. This sample has about 570,000 distinct CDR3 sequences, with 9.6% found just once. These same data were also listed under a study on yellow fever vaccine responses in identical twins.

The sample comprised PBMCs. The receptors stem from a woman under 30 in good health.

In this sample, this clonotype turned up many times. The J gene is TRBJ2-1, the V gene TRBV15; 8 bases map to TRBD2. Germline-derived CDR1 and CDR2 are LNHNV and YYDKDF (reference sequence). V shed 1 base and J 2 bases; nucleotides not matched to a gene: 4. This CDR3 has 16 residues. Here the CDR3 DNA reads TGTGCCACCAGCAGAGCCGGGACTAGAGCCTACAATGAGCAGTTCTTC. Its protein product is CATSRAGTRAYNEQFF.

This clonotype occurred many times. The V call is TRBV12-3 or TRBV12-4, the J call TRBJ1-2; 12 bases align to TRBD1. V shed 3 bases, J shed 3 bases, and the junction held 2 bases outside the gene matches. There are 15 residues in the CDR3. The CDR3 DNA reads TGTGCCAGCAGTTTTGGGGACAGGGGGCACTATGGCTACACCTTC. As protein: CASSFGDRGHYGYTF.

For the CDR3, the DNA is TGTGCCAGCAGTTTAGTCTCAGGGGGCGCGAATGGCTACACCTTC. Amino acids: CASSLVSGGANGYTF. V is TRBV12-3 or TRBV12-4 and J is TRBJ1-2; 8 nucleotides align to TRBD1. V was clipped by 1 base and J by 6 bases; unmatched bases: 7. CDR3 length: 15 amino acids.

The chain links TRBV5-1 to TRBJ2-1, with TRBD1 as a possible D gene (6 bases). With 5 bases removed from V and 8 bases from J, the gap between germline ends came to 23 bases. The CDR3 length is 16 residues. CDR1 SGHRS and CDR2 YFSETQ come from the germline V gene. The CDR3 reads CASSFQGRPRGDEQFF. The CDR3 DNA is TGCGCCAGCAGTTTCCAGGGGAGACCGAGAGGCGATGAGCAGTTCTTC. The variable domain in full, with the rest retrieved from reference TRBV5-1 and TRBJ2-1, is KAGVTQTPRYLIKTRGQQVTLSCSPISGHRSVSWYQQTPGQGLQFLFEYFSETQRNKGNFPGRFSGRQFSNSRSEMNVSTLELGDSALYLCASSFQGRPRGDEQFFGPGTRLTVL.

This chain's CDR3 is CASSQGTSSPDTQYF. The CDR3 DNA is TGCGCCAGCAGCCAAGGGACTAGCAGCCCAGATACGCAGTATTTT. V usage is TRBV4-3 and J usage is TRBJ2-3; TRBD2 agrees at 8 bases. J lost 4 bases, V lost 1 base, and 4 bases had no gene match. This CDR3 spans 15 amino acids. In germline, CDR1 is LGHNA, CDR2 YSLEER.

V is TRBV6-1 and J is TRBJ1-1; 8 bases are shared with TRBD1. The V gene's germline CDR1 is MNHNS and CDR2 SASEGT. The V and J ends lost 7 bases and 5 bases, in that order; junction bases with no gene match: 6. The CDR3 contains 13 residues. The CDR3 is CASTRTGSTEAFF. The CDR3, as DNA: TGTGCCAGCACCCGGACAGGGTCGACTGAAGCTTTCTTT.

The V gene is TRBV6-1, the J gene TRBJ2-3; D possibly corresponds to TRBD1 (6 bases). Germline V gene data show CDR1 as MNHNS and CDR2 as SASEGT. The CDR3 consists of 14 residues. The ends were cut back, 8 bases at V and 0 bases at J, with 12 bases in the middle. The CDR3 DNA reads TGTGCCAGCGGGGACAAAACTAGCACAGATACGCAGTATTTT. Its protein product is CASGDKTSTDTQYF.

This clonotype was picked up a small number of times. V is TRBV7-8 and J is TRBJ2-5; D is possibly TRBD1 (7 bases). This CDR3 region has 14 residues. Between the trimmed V and J ends, which lost 8 bases and 5 bases, there was a span of 18 bases. Germline V CDR1 and CDR2: SGHVS, FQNEAQ. The CDR3 sequence: CASGIETGRETQYF. DNA for the CDR3: TGTGCCAGCGGGATTGAGACAGGGAGGGAGACCCAGTACTTC.

This clonotype showed up many times. This chain uses TRBV28 with TRBJ2-3; no definite D call. The V end lost 8 bases, the J end lost 8 bases, and 14 bases lay between the germline ends. This CDR3 region has 12 residues. Germline-derived CDR1 and CDR2 are MDHEN and SYDVKM. The CDR3, as DNA: TGTGCCAGCGGGATTATTTTGCGTACGCAGTATTTT. Translated, it gives CASGIILRTQYF.

This clonotype was counted ten times or more. The V call is TRBV29-1, the J call TRBJ2-1; D unclear. Looked up from germline, CDR1 is SQVTM and CDR2 is ANQGSEA. The CDR3 runs 14 residues. V was cut by 3 bases and J by 5 bases, with 14 bases left in between. Here the CDR3 DNA reads TGCAGCGTTGAGGCGTTCGGCTTCGACAATGAGCAGTTCTTC. This codes for CSVEAFGFDNEQFF.

This clonotype was seen many times. The V gene is TRBV6-2 or TRBV6-3, the J gene TRBJ2-7, with 7 bases identical to TRBD1. This CDR3 has 16 residues. Germline V gene lookup returns CDR1 MNHEY and CDR2 SVGEGT. V trimming: 0 bases; J trimming: 2 bases; junction bases outside the gene matches: 7. This CDR3 reads CASSYSKGTVTYEQYF. The CDR3 region has the DNA TGTGCCAGCAGTTACTCGAAGGGGACAGTCACCTACGAGCAGTACTTC.

This clonotype showed up just a few times. The V gene is TRBV4-3, the J gene TRBJ1-6; D is possibly TRBD1 (5 bases). This CDR3 has 16 amino acids. The germline V gene encodes CDR1 LGHNA and CDR2 YSLEER. The V gene lost 0 bases and the J gene lost 10 bases, with 16 bases spanning the gap. The DNA for the CDR3 is TGCGCCAGCAGCCAAGATAGAGGGCCAGGGCAGTCACCCCTCCACTTT. It yields the protein CASSQDRGPGQSPLHF.

Written as DNA, the CDR3 is TGTGCCTGGAGCGGGGGTGGCTACACCTTC. The encoded protein is CAWSGGGYTF. This chain joins TRBV30 and TRBJ1-2; a possible D gene is TRBD1 (5 bases). Trimming left V 3 bases short and J 7 bases short, with 6 bases between. There are 10 residues in the CDR3. In germline, CDR1 is GTSNPN, CDR2 SVGIG (reference sequence).

In this sample, this clonotype turned up many times. The genes are TRBV5-1 and TRBJ2-7, with D unresolved. Germline V gene data show CDR1 as SGHRS and CDR2 as YFSETQ. The ends were cut back, 0 bases at V and 0 bases at J, with 7 bases in the middle. This CDR3 contains 14 residues. In DNA form, the CDR3 reads TGCGCCAGCAGCTTGGACGGACGCTCCTACGAGCAGTACTTC. Translating gives CASSLDGRSYEQYF.

This clonotype appeared a few times. The CDR3 protein is CASSRQWKNRDSNQPQHF. The CDR3, as DNA: TGTGCCAGCAGTCGCCAATGGAAGAACAGGGATAGCAATCAGCCCCAGCATTTT. The J gene is TRBJ1-5, the V gene TRBV28; maybe TRBD1 (6 bases). Trimming pared 5 bases from V and 0 bases from J, leaving 20 bases between. CDR1 and CDR2 (germline): MDHEN, SYDVKM. The CDR3 spans 18 residues.

This chain uses TRBV11-2 with TRBJ2-3; D call uncertain. Looked up from germline, CDR1 is SGHAT and CDR2 is FQNNGV. The CDR3 loop spans 18 amino acids. V lost 7 bases and J lost 0, with 23 bases in between. CDR3 sequence (DNA): TGTGCCAGCACCCCGAGAGCCCGCCCACTTATTAGCACAGATACGCAGTATTTT. Amino acids: CASTPRARPLISTDTQYF.

The chain employs TRBV12-3 or TRBV12-4 and TRBJ2-7; a weak D match, TRBD1 (6 bases). There are 17 residues in the CDR3. The V end lost 3 bases, the J end lost 0 bases, and 18 bases lay between the germline ends. CDR3 bases: TGTGCCAGCAGTTTTTTCATATCGCGACAGGTCTCCTACGAGCAGTACTTC. Translation: CASSFFISRQVSYEQYF.

This clonotype was observed many times. This rearrangement joins TRBV29-1 to TRBJ2-1, with 7 bases matching TRBD2. Looked up from germline, CDR1 is SQVTM and CDR2 is ANQGSEA. This CDR3 has 13 residues. V lost 6 bases and J lost 3; bases outside the gene matches: 5. CDR3 bases: TGCAGCGTATCGACTAGCTTCTACAATGAGCAGTTCTTC. Encoded protein: CSVSTSFYNEQFF.

This clonotype was found a few times. This chain uses TRBV20-1 with TRBJ2-7; TRBD2 matches 8 bases. The CDR3 totals 15 residues. The germline gives CDR1 DFQATT, CDR2 SNEGSKA (reference sequence). With V trimmed by 0 bases and J by 1 base, 5 bases remained unmatched. CDR3: CSAREGSGKSYEQYF. The CDR3 DNA follows: TGCAGTGCTAGAGAAGGTAGCGGGAAATCCTACGAGCAGTACTTC.

V usage is TRBV5-1 and J usage is TRBJ2-5; 7 nucleotides agree with TRBD2. Germline V CDR1 and CDR2: SGHRS, YFSETQ. Trimming removed 2 bases from V and 2 bases from J; junction bases left unmatched: 6. The CDR3 loop spans 15 amino acids. The CDR3 DNA follows: TGCGCCAGCAGCTTTGGGGGGGTCCCTCAAGAGACCCAGTACTTC. Encoded protein: CASSFGGVPQETQYF.

V is TRBV7-9 and J is TRBJ2-3; TRBD2 matches 12 bases. V gave up 5 bases and J gave up 0 bases; unmatched junction bases: 6. Germline CDR1 reads SEHNR; CDR2 reads FQNEAQ (reference sequence). CDR3 length equals 17 residues. CDR3 DNA sequence: TGTGCCAGCAGCCCACGGACTAGCGGGGTCAGCACAGATACGCAGTATTTT. Its translation: CASSPRTSGVSTDTQYF.

This clonotype was counted a few times. This chain connects TRBV20-1 to TRBJ2-7; 9 bases are a match to TRBD1. This CDR3 has 17 amino acids. V shed 1 base, J shed 2 bases, and the junction held 12 bases outside the gene matches. Per germline, CDR1 DFQATT and CDR2 SNEGSKA (reference sequence). The DNA for the CDR3 is TGCAGTGCTAGAGGTTCGGGACAGGGCCGTCCGACCTACGAGCAGTACTTC. This translates into CSARGSGQGRPTYEQYF.

In this sample, this clonotype turned up many times. An end of the junction differs from the germline gene, which may be a read error. The V gene is TRBV25-1, the J gene TRBJ2-3, with D possibly TRBD1 on 6 matching bases. CDR1 and CDR2 (germline): MGHDK, SYGVNS. The CDR3 loop spans 14 amino acids. In DNA form, the CDR3 reads TGCGCCAGCAGTGAGTACAGGGGCACAGATACGCAGTATTTT. As protein: CASSEYRGTDTQYF.

This chain joins TRBV27 and TRBJ2-3, with D possibly being TRBD1 (5 bases). CDR3 length: 14 amino acids. The V gene lost 5 bases and the J gene lost 4 bases, with 13 bases spanning the gap. Germline V lookup: CDR1 MNHEY, CDR2 SMNVEV (reference sequence). CDR3 in DNA: TGTGCCAGCAGTGACACCAGGGCCGCAGATACGCAGTATTTT. The encoded protein is CASSDTRAADTQYF.

This clonotype was recorded many times. The chain has TRBV28 and TRBJ1-2; 9 bases map to TRBD1. Germline-derived CDR1 and CDR2 are MDHEN and SYDVKM. Trimming at V came to 6 bases and at J to 0 bases, leaving 8 bases not matched to a gene. The CDR3 is made up of 16 amino acids. The CDR3 reads CASSLSWTGANYGYTF. The CDR3 DNA reads as TGTGCCAGCAGCCTATCTTGGACAGGGGCTAACTATGGCTACACCTTC.

This chain joins TRBV6-1 and TRBJ2-7, with TRBD2 matching over 11 bases. The CDR3 consists of 14 residues. Germline V gene lookup returns CDR1 MNHNS and CDR2 SASEGT. Trimming cost V 10 bases and J 7 bases; bases outside gene matches: 12. CDR3 DNA sequence: TGTGCCACCGGGACTAGCGGAAGCTTACGGGAGCAGTACTTC. It encodes CATGTSGSLREQYF.

The chain has TRBV6-1 and TRBJ2-7; maybe TRBD2 (7 bases). CDR3 length: 16 amino acids. Germline values: CDR1 MNHNS, CDR2 SASEGT. V was pared by 5 bases and J by 1 base, with 18 bases between. The CDR3 DNA reads TGTGCCAGCAGTCCGCCCGGGCGGGGGCAATCCTACGAGCAGTACTTC. As protein: CASSPPGRGQSYEQYF.

The chain has TRBV6-1 and TRBJ2-7; 7 bases match TRBD2. The germline V gene encodes CDR1 MNHNS and CDR2 SASEGT. V shed 9 bases, J shed 0 bases, and the junction held 8 bases outside the gene matches. The CDR3 runs 14 residues. The CDR3 nucleotides are TGTGCCAGTACCGGCGGGAGCAGCTCCTACGAGCAGTACTTC. It translates to CASTGGSSSYEQYF.